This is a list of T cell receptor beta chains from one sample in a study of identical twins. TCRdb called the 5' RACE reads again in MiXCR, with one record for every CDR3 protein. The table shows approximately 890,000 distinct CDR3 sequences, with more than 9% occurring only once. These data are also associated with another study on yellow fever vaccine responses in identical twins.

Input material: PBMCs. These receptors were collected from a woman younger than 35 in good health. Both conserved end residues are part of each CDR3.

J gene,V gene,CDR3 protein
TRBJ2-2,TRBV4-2,CASSQGTGGTGELFF
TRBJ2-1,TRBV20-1,CCARDLGAGGLYNEQFF
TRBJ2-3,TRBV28,CASSFGFAGEDTQYF
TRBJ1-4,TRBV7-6,CASSLGLRGANEKLFF
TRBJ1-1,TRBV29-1,CSVVRGRNTEAFF
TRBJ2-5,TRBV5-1,CASRTEPGTQETQYF
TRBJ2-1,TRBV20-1,CSAVSIADSYNEQFF
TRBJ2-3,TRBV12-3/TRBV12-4,CASSRGGGLDTQYF
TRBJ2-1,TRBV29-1,CSVEGHRDQSYNEQFF
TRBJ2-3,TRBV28,CASTTGGAGFADTQYF
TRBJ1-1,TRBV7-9,CASSAITAENTEAFF
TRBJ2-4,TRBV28,CASGRDLAKNIQYF
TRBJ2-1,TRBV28,CASSFINGLADNEQFF
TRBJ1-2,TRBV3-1,CASTKSRGPYGYTF
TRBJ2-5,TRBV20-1,CSASDLETQYF
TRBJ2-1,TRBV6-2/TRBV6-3,CASSRGGGSGEEQFF
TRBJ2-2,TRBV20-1,CSAQNSANTGELFF
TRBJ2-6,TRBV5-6,CASSLLGTGAISGANVLTF
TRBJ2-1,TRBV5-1,CASSLGLASYNEQFF
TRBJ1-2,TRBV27,CASSLNWGTEYGYTF
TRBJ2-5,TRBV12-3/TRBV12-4,CASSLRGGGLSQETQYF
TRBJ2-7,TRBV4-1,CASSQGGGHSYEQYF
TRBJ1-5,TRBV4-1,CASSQDRSGYQPQHF
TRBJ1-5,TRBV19,CASSPIDRGLRQPQHF
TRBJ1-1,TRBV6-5,CASSYSRRKGGGTEAFF
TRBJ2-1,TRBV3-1,CASSQDMSGSEEQFF
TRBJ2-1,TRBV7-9,CASSDPGRGINNEQFF
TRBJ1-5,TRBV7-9,CASSPGANQPQHF
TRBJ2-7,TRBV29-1,CSAAPGGSHEQYF
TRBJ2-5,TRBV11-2,CASSLDIRLAGGLRETQYF
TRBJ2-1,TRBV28,CATTKTGGDDEQFF
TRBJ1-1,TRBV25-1,CASSEGVGANTEAFF
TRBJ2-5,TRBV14,CASSQFWDRGETQYF
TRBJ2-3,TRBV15,CATSKEPGQGVDTQYF
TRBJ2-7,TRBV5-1,CASSRNRDRDSYEQYF
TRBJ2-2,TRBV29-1,CSVRSRGNTGELFF
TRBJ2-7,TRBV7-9,CASSESYRGRWEQYF
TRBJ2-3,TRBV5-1,CASSLGQGARSDTQYF
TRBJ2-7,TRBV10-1,CASSNTGFREQYF
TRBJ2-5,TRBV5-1,CASSPGGTFQETQYF
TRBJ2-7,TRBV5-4,CASSLAPGLAGDEQYF